This T cell receptor beta chain is from a study of cytomegalovirus exposure and HLA in healthy donors (TCRdb year 2017). For the study in its entirety: An earlier analysis of approximately 640 of the donors reported approximately 300 Gb of sequence data and 117 million unique TCR beta sequences from 150 million to 200 million T cells. An early release covering roughly 640 HLA-typed donors comprised roughly 300 gigabases of sequencing data and around 80 million unique TCR sequences. Of the roughly 400 genotyped donors, 65% to 90% fell in the genetic ancestry cluster associated with self-reported Caucasian donors. The study aimed to test whether cataloging public T cell receptors could reveal signatures of past pathogen exposure. The study used immunosequencing to profile the T cell repertoires of 666 subjects and linked those repertoires to cytomegalovirus serostatus. Along with the roughly 700-subject first cohort, a separate validation cohort of over a hundred different subjects was used. To predict cytomegalovirus infection status, the study brought together high-throughput TCR immunosequencing, statistical association of individual TCRs with disease status, and machine learning. A later analysis re-examined previously published TCR beta repertoires from around 670 donors and added high-resolution HLA genotyping to investigate patterns of TCR occurrence. Rather than drawing on any new phenotypic data, the later analysis identified candidate immune exposures from TCR beta sequences and the way those sequences occurred across donors. An earlier analysis of 587 of the donors applied high-throughput TCR beta sequencing to assess whether each TCR beta V gene segment acted as functional or pseudogenic. Donor age, sex, ethnicity and CMV serostatus were compiled alongside the repertoire data. A later genetic analysis used genome-wide SNP genotypes for about three fifths of the 666 donors, treating that subset as a discovery cohort. Every discovery cohort repertoire had been produced on one sequencing platform. Class I and class II HLA loci were covered by the typing at four-digit resolution. Typing coverage varied by locus: about 629-640 donors for A, B, C, DRB1 and DQB1; approximately 520 for DQA1; 606 for DPA1; roughly 470 for DPB1. Roughly 5 DR-DQ haplotypes were handled as single units for association and clustering, since linkage in the cohort was strong. Across under 500 genotyped donors of the cohort, an average of about 250,000 unique TCR beta nucleotide sequences per donor were sequenced, and about a sixth of those sequences were non-productive. Paper-wide results and their limitations: An association between a missense DCLRE1C variant and V-gene and J-gene trimming of TCR beta chains was found in a later genetic analysis and replicated in an independent cohort. Only TCR beta chains were sequenced in this cohort, and the absence of alpha or paired-chain data limited detectable features. While some public TCRs were present in many individuals, most TCR sequences turned up only very rarely across donors. When HLA alleles, especially DR and DQ, strongly co-occurred, attributing TCR associations to individual alleles was difficult. Correlated functional status among segregating V segments might reflect linkage disequilibrium, but an unknown experimental factor could not be ruled out. Because some donors lacked HLA typing at each locus, the association tests relied only on the typed subset. According to a later genetic analysis, donors in an Asian-associated ancestry cluster had fewer N-insertions in productive TCRs than the roughly 670-donor mean. In the study, around 150 TCR beta chains were listed as associated with cytomegalovirus. In a later analysis, the rate of TCR association differed among HLA loci, with DRB1 alleles having the most associated TCRs and HLA-C alleles having the fewest. According to the authors, the approach could potentially be generalized to other disease states and immunological phenotypes. The classifier was reported to diagnose cytomegalovirus status with high specificity and sensitivity in both the original cohort and the validation cohort. A few of the identified cytomegalovirus-associated TCR beta chains were confirmed in vitro to be specific for cytomegalovirus antigens. Specific HLA alleles were associated with over 15,000 TCR beta sequences at a false discovery rate of 0.05 in a later analysis. A later analysis reported that several top co-occurrence clusters appeared linked to parvovirus B19, influenza, CMV and Epstein-Barr virus. A later analysis found that HLA-associated TCR beta chains were more clonally expanded and had lower generation probabilities than equally common non-associated chains. In an earlier analysis of approximately 600 of the donors, most TCR beta V segments were observed in productive rearrangements about 90% or about 30% of the time, broadly matching IMGT annotations. A cluster of highly shared sequence variants was judged likely to represent a technical artifact of the sequencing pipeline. CMV serostatus was the only immune exposure information available for the cohort. According to a later analysis, most CMV-associated TCR beta chains appeared to be HLA-restricted, and the HLA associations seemed to be driven largely by CMV exposure. Because counts were too low, roughly 18 rarely observed V segments, including chromosome 9 orphons, were left out of the earlier analysis of 587 of the donors. Sequencing depth was assumed to be roughly uniform across donors in the presence/absence analyses, though that assumption may not hold. Some IMGT-functional V segments, including TRBV6-2 and TRBV6-3, could not be told apart with the 87-base-pair reads, so those segments were excluded. A further reported finding was that TCR beta sequences accurately predicted the HLA-A and HLA-B alleles for most subjects in the first cohort.

Library generation was performed with the immunoSEQ multiplex PCR assay. The multiplex PCR relied on a mix of 60 forward primers for TCR Vbeta segments and 13 reverse primers for TCR Jbeta segments. The CDR3 region of rearranged TCR beta genes was amplified from genomic DNA with a multiplex PCR assay. Amplified TCR beta libraries were sequenced as 87-base-pair reads on the Illumina HiSeq System. From the authors' description of their analysis: A later analysis counted 75 million to 100 million unique TCR beta chains across the 550 to 700 repertoires, and 10 million to 11 million of these chains were shared by at least two donors. To remove PCR and sequencing errors, raw reads were error-corrected and collapsed into unique sequences using a nearest-neighbor algorithm that merged closely related sequences. CDR3 sequences were aligned to IMGT reference sequences to assign V, D and J gene segments. For a sequence to be retained, a match of at least six nucleotides to both a V gene segment and a J gene segment was required. Rearrangements were classified as productive when the CDR3 lacked stop codons and remained in frame with V and J, and all other rearrangements were classified as non-productive. Following IMGT convention, CDR3 was defined as the stretch from the second conserved V-encoded cysteine up to the conserved J-encoded phenylalanine. The earlier analysis of about 590 of the donors excluded sequences that lacked an unambiguous match to a single V gene segment. An earlier analysis of several hundred of the donors called V segments functional above 56.7% productive rearrangements and segregating when the between-donor standard deviation exceeded 5%. To diagnose cytomegalovirus status from the catalog of TCR beta chain sequences, a statistical classification framework was built. In a later analysis, V and J genes were assigned by comparing TCR nucleotide sequences against IMGT/GENE-DB human TR gene sequences. A later analysis assigned CDR3 sequences and most-parsimonious VDJ recombination scenarios with the TCRdist pipeline. In a later analysis, each TCR beta chain was defined by its CDR3 amino acid sequence together with its V-gene family, and reads lacking a unique V-gene family were excluded. To address suspected cross-contamination and a sequencing artifact, a later analysis removed approximately 600 highly shared, low-generation-probability nucleotide sequences. In a later analysis, a clonal expansion index for each public chain was calculated from normalized within-repertoire ranks of inferred template counts. Generation probabilities in a later analysis came from a VDJ recombination model fitted to out-of-frame rearrangements, and those results were checked against IGoR. In a later analysis, TCR-TCR, TCR-HLA and TCR-CMV co-occurrence was scored with hypergeometric tests, and a repertoire-size bias correction was applied to TCR pairs. False discovery rates were estimated in a later analysis by permuting HLA or CMV assignments 20 times. In a later analysis, co-occurring TCRs were grouped using DBSCAN, and TCRdist sequence similarity was added for clustering within HLA-allele-positive subsets. Co-occurrence clustering excluded repertoires with fewer than 30,000 or more than 120,000 public chains, plus five with anomalous nucleotide sharing. As stored in TCRdb, this immuneACCESS dataset retains in-frame rearrangements with V and J assigned. A fraction of the clones does not appear; measured against another copy, unresolved V genes explain less than half of the discrepancy, and the remainder lacks a known reason. The D gene and trimming were derived from the DNA, and the V and J assignments and clone size from that table. This sample lists 150,000 to 180,000 clones; around 80% were detected once. The ten largest clonotypes hold 5.6% of the sample.

From the germline V gene (reference sequence), CDR1 is MNHNY and CDR2 is SVGAGI. The CDR3 runs 13 amino acids, cysteine and phenylalanine included. The CDR3 DNA has 39 bases and is translated from base 1. The junction carries 14 bases between V and J, which are trimmed by 5 bases and 7 bases respectively. The cohort consisted of 650 to 850 healthy bone marrow donors. At the time of sampling, all cohort members were nominally healthy, though unrecorded immune exposures were likely present. The donor was CMV seropositive and belonged to the group of 250 to 300 seropositive cohort members. A peripheral blood sample was provided by each donor, and peripheral blood mononuclear cells were used for TCR beta sequencing. Genomic DNA extraction from the blood cell samples was performed with the Qiagen DNeasy Blood Extraction Kit. There are a few counts of this clone. The antigen this receptor binds is unknown. No base quality values were provided; no much bigger clone lies one nucleotide off.

Sequenced sample: PBMCs. The chain employs TRBV6-6 and TRBJ1-2; the D gene is perhaps TRBD1, from 5 matching bases. The TCR sequence derives from a woman aged 40 to 50 in good health and CMV-seropositive. The CDR3 corresponds to CASSRAGGGGYTF. The nucleotides are TGTGCCAGCAGTCGAGCGGGGGGAGGTGGCTACACCTTC.